Below, 22 T cell receptor beta chains from the same sample are listed, as sequenced in a study of blood T cells in healthy people across ages. A second PCR, run for about 7 to 11 cycles, used a sample-barcoded 5' primer plus a J-beta primer mix. TCRdb ran MiXCR on the 5' RACE reads and lists one entry per CDR3 protein. Of about 830,000 distinct CDR3 sequences listed, 55% to 70% are singletons. Sequencing was performed on blood. These receptors all come from a man in his thirties or forties in good health.

V gene TRBV14 combines with J gene TRBJ2-3; 9 bases match TRBD1. This CDR3 comprises 15 residues. Looked up from germline, CDR1 is SGHDN and CDR2 is FVKESK. After removal of 4 bases from V and 7 bases from J, the junction contained 9 bases not matched to a gene. DNA for the CDR3: TGTGCCAGCAGCCTACCGGGACAGGGTGAAAATACGCAGTATTTT. It translates to CASSLPGQGENTQYF.

This clonotype was detected a few times. The chain joins TRBV4-3 to TRBJ2-1; 9 nucleotides align to TRBD1. Germline CDR1 and CDR2: LGHNA and YSLEER. V lost 3 bases to trimming and J lost 4 bases; unmatched junction nucleotides: 7. The CDR3 sequence is 16 residues long. This chain's CDR3 is CASSHTRQGGYNEQFF. CDR3 sequence (DNA): TGCGCCAGCAGCCATACCCGACAGGGGGGGTACAATGAGCAGTTCTTC.

There are a few counts of this clonotype. The chain uses TRBV9 and TRBJ1-2; possibly TRBD1 for D (5 bases). Deletions cut 10 bases from V and 9 bases from J, with 25 bases between. This CDR3 contains 14 residues. The germline V gene has CDR1 SGDLS and CDR2 YYNGEE. The CDR3 nucleotides read TGTGCCTCGGGACGTGAAGGGGCGGTTGCGAGCTACACCTTC. Amino acid sequence: CASGREGAVASYTF.

This clonotype occurred many times. The chain carries TRBV7-2 and TRBJ2-5; unclear D gene. The germline V gene has CDR1 SGHTA and CDR2 FQGNSA. The CDR3 spans 11 residues. Trimming took off 3 bases at V and 4 bases at J, with 3 bases between the two ends. CDR3 bases: TGTGCCAGCAGCTTTTTAGAGACCCAGTACTTC. This codes for CASSFLETQYF.

The V and J genes are TRBV7-9 and TRBJ1-4, with D tentatively TRBD1 (5 bases). Germline assignment: CDR1 SEHNR and CDR2 FQNEAQ (reference sequence). V shed 1 base and J shed 4 bases, with 10 bases lying between them. The CDR3 sequence is 15 residues long. The DNA of the CDR3 is TGTGCCAGCAGCTTAGGGGGCAGCTATAATGAAAAACTGTTTTTT. This encodes CASSLGGSYNEKLFF.

The V call is TRBV20-1, the J call TRBJ2-1, with D possibly matching TRBD2 (7 bases). CDR3 length: 17 residues. Germline lookup yields CDR1 DFQATT and CDR2 SNEGSKA (reference sequence). V was cut by 0 bases and J by 2 bases, with 17 bases left in between. CDR3 residues: CSARDREGGGPYNEQFF. CDR3 DNA: TGCAGTGCTAGAGACCGAGAGGGGGGAGGGCCCTACAATGAGCAGTTCTTC.

J is TRBJ2-5 and V is TRBV20-1, with no clear D. CDR1 is DFQATT, CDR2 SNEGSKA, per germline (reference sequence). Between the trimmed V and J ends, which lost 0 bases and 5 bases, there was a span of 13 bases. The CDR3 is 14 residues long. In DNA, the CDR3 is TGCAGTGCTAGAGATTCACTTTTAAGGGAGACCCAGTACTTC. Translation: CSARDSLLRETQYF.

The V gene is TRBV12-3 or TRBV12-4, the J gene TRBJ2-5; 7 bases align to TRBD2. The CDR3 totals 14 residues. V shed 7 bases, J shed 2 bases, and the junction held 7 bases outside the gene matches. The chain's CDR3 is CASTYSSGQETQYF. The CDR3 nucleotides are TGTGCCAGCACCTACTCTAGCGGTCAAGAGACCCAGTACTTC.

This chain joins TRBV3-1 and TRBJ2-4, with D possibly TRBD1 on 6 matching bases. The CDR3 sequence is 13 residues long. From germline, CDR1 is LGHDT and CDR2 YNNKEL (reference sequence). V lost 3 bases and J lost 9, with 12 bases in between. The CDR3 nucleotides read TGTGCCAGCAGCCATACAGGGAAGGCCATTCAGTACTTC. Its protein product is CASSHTGKAIQYF.

This chain uses TRBV6-6 with TRBJ2-7; TRBD1 is a possible D gene (8 bases). The germline V gene encodes CDR1 MNHNY and CDR2 SVGAGI (reference sequence). This CDR3 comprises 17 residues. V was shortened by 6 bases and J by 2 bases, with 23 bases between the two germline ends. CDR3 bases: TGTGCCAGCAGCTCGTCGCTAACAGGGGGGAGGGCCTACGAGCAGTACTTC. Encoded protein: CASSSSLTGGRAYEQYF.

This clonotype was detected many times. This chain links TRBV12-5 with TRBJ2-5, with 9 bases aligning to TRBD2. The ends lost 1 base at V and 2 bases at J; junction bases unmatched: 8. The CDR3 totals 17 residues. From germline, CDR1 is LGHNT and CDR2 FRNRAP. DNA for the CDR3: TGTGCTAGTGGTTTGGAAAAGAGCGGGGGGTATCAAGAGACCCAGTACTTC. This codes for CASGLEKSGGYQETQYF.

The chain couples TRBV21-1 to TRBJ2-7. TRBV21-1 is assigned pseudogene status. The CDR3 covers 14 residues. The CDR3 nucleotides read TGTGCCAGCAGCAAAGGGCGGTTTACCTACGAGCAGTACTTC. This translates into CASSKGRFTYEQYF.

This clonotype was counted between two and nine times. The chain uses TRBV12-3 or TRBV12-4 and TRBJ2-1; 8 bases fit TRBD2. The J segment lost 2 bases and the V segment lost 6 bases, leaving 9 bases of the junction unmatched. This CDR3 comprises 16 residues. The CDR3 region has the DNA TGTGCCAGCAGGGATCGGGCAGCGGGGGCCTACAATGAGCAGTTCTTC. Translation gives CASRDRAAGAYNEQFF.

V and J are TRBV27 and TRBJ2-5; 7 positions match TRBD2. The V and J ends lost 6 bases and 4 bases, in that order; junction bases with no gene match: 14. CDR1 MNHEY and CDR2 SMNVEV come from the germline V gene (reference sequence). The CDR3 consists of 16 residues. CDR3 in DNA: TGTGCCAGCAGAATGTTCAGCGGGGCCCAAAGAGAGACCCAGTACTTC. It yields the protein CASRMFSGAQRETQYF.

The V call is TRBV15, the J call TRBJ2-5; D perhaps matches TRBD1 (6 bases). The DNA matches TRBJ2-7 better at its end, which makes the J call doubtful. The germline gives CDR1 LNHNV, CDR2 YYDKDF (reference sequence). The CDR3 runs to 16 residues. Here the CDR3 DNA reads TGTGCCACCAGCAGAGTAGGACAGCCGAGGTCCTACGAGCAGTACTTC. It yields the protein CATSRVGQPRSYEQYF.

The gene calls are TRBV20-1 and TRBJ2-7; the match to TRBD1 covers 9 bases. CDR3 length: 15 residues. The trim removed 0 bases at V and 4 bases at J, leaving 7 bases unmatched. CDR1 is DFQATT, CDR2 SNEGSKA, per germline (reference sequence). CDR3 protein: CSARDLGQGLYEQYF. CDR3 DNA sequence: TGCAGTGCTAGAGATCTGGGACAGGGTCTTTACGAGCAGTACTTC.

This clonotype was detected a few times. The rearrangement joins TRBV7-2 to TRBJ1-2, with 9 bases fitting TRBD1. Looked up from germline, CDR1 is SGHTA and CDR2 is FQGNSA. After removal of 3 bases from V and 2 bases from J, the junction contained 4 bases not matched to a gene. The CDR3 length is 15 residues. The CDR3 loop reads CASSFYGTGNYGYTF. CDR3 DNA sequence: TGTGCCAGCAGCTTTTATGGGACAGGGAACTATGGCTACACCTTC.

The rearrangement joins TRBV7-3 to TRBJ2-1; the match to TRBD1 covers 7 bases. This CDR3 spans 16 amino acids. Germline CDR1 is SGHTA and CDR2 is FQGTGA. V lost 4 bases to trimming and J lost 7 bases; unmatched junction nucleotides: 13. CDR3 protein: CASSSTATGITNEQFF. CDR3 sequence (DNA): TGTGCCAGCAGCTCCACCGCGACAGGGATAACAAATGAGCAGTTCTTC.

The chain combines TRBV15 with TRBJ2-7; TRBD2 agrees at 7 bases. Unmatched junction bases numbered 5, after V lost 1 base and J lost 2 bases. Germline CDR1 reads LNHNV; CDR2 reads YYDKDF (reference sequence). The length of the CDR3 is 15 residues. CDR3 coding DNA: TGTGCCACCAGCAGAGTCGGGGGGAGGCCCTACGAGCAGTACTTC. Translation: CATSRVGGRPYEQYF.

This CDR3 reads CASSSYDTGGFNEQFF. CDR3 sequence (DNA): TGTGCCAGCAGCTCCTACGACACAGGGGGCTTTAATGAGCAGTTCTTC. The chain couples TRBV6-2 or TRBV6-3 to TRBJ2-1; 9 nucleotides line up with TRBD1. The CDR3 spans 16 residues. The V gene end was trimmed by 6 bases and the J gene end by 7 bases; junction bases not matched to a gene: 13. CDR1 and CDR2 (germline): MNHEY, SVGEGT.

The rearrangement joins TRBV4-2 to TRBJ2-1; D not resolved. There are 15 residues in the CDR3. Per the germline V gene, CDR1 is LGHNA and CDR2 is YNFKEQ. V shed 0 bases and J shed 9 bases, with 15 bases lying between them. The DNA of the CDR3 is TGTGCCAGCAGCCAAGATACCCTCCAAGTGAGTGAGCAGTTCTTC. It is translated as CASSQDTLQVSEQFF.

The rearrangement links TRBV7-2 to TRBJ2-1; 14 nucleotides agree with TRBD2. Per the germline V gene, CDR1 is SGHTA and CDR2 is FQGNSA. V shed 5 bases, J shed 5 bases, and the junction held 8 bases outside the gene matches. This CDR3 comprises 17 residues. CDR3 region: CASSPQLGLAGDNEQFF. CDR3 sequence (DNA): TGTGCCAGCAGCCCCCAATTGGGACTAGCGGGGGACAATGAGCAGTTCTTC.